The rows below give T cell receptor beta chains drawn from one sample of a study of blood T cell repertoires in COVID-19. Libraries were prepared by immunoSEQ multiplex PCR; TCRdb keeps only in-frame clonotypes and omits some of them. The sample consists of 200,000 or so clones, 83% of them appearing once. Source material: PBMCs or T cells enriched from blood (not recorded which). These receptors all stem from a woman aged 45-65 years who had been exposed to COVID-19. The CDR3 runs from the conserved cysteine through the conserved F or W. The D gene is left open where the match is weak. The size field is filled for only some rows; it gives once, few, many or a size class.

-	TRBV10-2	14	-	TRBJ2-2	CASKRTENTGELFF	TGCGCCAGCAAAAGGACAGAAAACACCGGGGAGCTGTTTTTT
-	TRBV2	13	-	TRBJ2-5	CASSVGGPETQYF	TGTGCCAGCAGTGTTGGGGGCCCGGAGACCCAGTACTTC
-	TRBV7-9	16	TRBD1	TRBJ2-2	CASRIAGTGNTGELFF	TGTGCCAGCAGGATTGCCGGGACAGGAAACACCGGGGAGCTGTTTTTT
once	TRBV7-9	15	TRBD1	TRBJ2-7	CASSLFGQGTYEQYF	TGTGCCAGCAGCTTATTTGGACAGGGGACCTACGAGCAGTACTTC
-	TRBV12-3/TRBV12-4	13	TRBD1	TRBJ1-2	CATPLGQGDGYTF	TGTGCCACCCCCCTAGGACAGGGAGATGGCTACACCTTC
-	TRBV15	17	-	TRBJ1-3	CATSINSGGAGGNTIYF	TGTGCCACCAGCATAAACTCGGGGGGCGCAGGTGGAAACACCATATATTTT
-	TRBV30	12	TRBD1	TRBJ1-2	CAWTGGVYGYTF	TGTGCCTGGACAGGGGGCGTCTATGGCTACACCTTC
-	TRBV15	16	-	TRBJ1-2	CATSRDRAGASAGYTF	TGTGCCACCAGCAGAGATCGCGCGGGGGCTTCGGCTGGCTACACCTTC
-	TRBV10-3	15	TRBD2	TRBJ2-7	CAISEGTGGIYEQYF	TGTGCCATCAGTGAAGGAACGGGGGGGATCTACGAGCAGTACTTC
few	TRBV4-3	14	TRBD1	TRBJ2-3	CASSLRQGSDTQYF	TGCGCCAGCAGCCTCAGACAGGGGTCAGATACGCAGTATTTT
-	TRBV19	15	TRBD1	TRBJ1-2	CASSGRQGRDYGYTF	TGTGCCAGTAGTGGAAGACAGGGGCGGGACTATGGCTACACCTTC
-	TRBV7-8	17	-	TRBJ2-7	CASSPPPRGSLPYEQYF	TGTGCCAGCAGTCCTCCTCCAAGGGGATCCCTCCCTTACGAGCAGTACTTC
-	TRBV9	13	-	TRBJ1-2	CASSVRANYGYTF	TGTGCCAGCAGCGTGAGGGCGAACTATGGCTACACCTTC
-	TRBV29-1	15	TRBD1	TRBJ2-2	CSVLHGTEYTGELFF	TGCAGCGTCCTCCACGGGACAGAATACACCGGGGAGCTGTTTTTT
-	TRBV7-8	15	TRBD2	TRBJ2-7	CASSVTSGGSYEQYF	TGTGCCAGCAGCGTCACTAGCGGGGGATCCTACGAGCAGTACTTC
-	TRBV5-1	14	TRBD1	TRBJ1-1	CASRRTGSNTEAFF	TGCGCCAGCAGAAGGACAGGGTCGAACACTGAAGCTTTCTTT
-	TRBV5-1	17	TRBD1	TRBJ2-1	CASSSRATGGGSDEQFF	TGCGCCAGCAGCTCCCGGGCGACAGGGGGCGGAAGCGATGAGCAGTTCTTC
-	TRBV12-3/TRBV12-4	13	-	TRBJ1-2	CASSPGSNYGYTF	TGTGCCAGCAGTCCTGGGAGCAACTATGGCTACACCTTC
few	TRBV7-3	15	-	TRBJ2-1	CASSTTGSSYNEQFF	TGTGCCAGCAGCACCACAGGAAGCTCCTACAATGAGCAGTTCTTC
-	TRBV7-9	17	TRBD2	TRBJ2-5	CASSFSSKAGRGETQYF	TGTGCCAGCAGCTTTAGTTCCAAGGCGGGGAGGGGAGAGACCCAGTACTTC
-	TRBV28	14	-	TRBJ1-1	CASSLAGITTEAFF	TGTGCCAGCAGCCTTGCAGGGATCACCACTGAAGCTTTCTTT
-	TRBV13	14	-	TRBJ2-7	CASSPRTGTYEQYF	TGTGCCAGCAGCCCCAGGACGGGGACCTACGAGCAGTACTTC
-	TRBV3-1/TRBV3-2	14	-	TRBJ1-5	CASSQSGNNQPQHF	TGTGCCAGCAGCCAATCCGGGAATAATCAGCCCCAGCATTTT
-	TRBV19	14	-	TRBJ1-1	CASTGRGTKTEAFF	TGTGCCAGTACAGGGCGGGGGACGAAGACTGAAGCTTTCTTT
-	TRBV4-1	13	-	TRBJ1-6	CASAGAANSPLHF	TGCGCCAGCGCTGGGGCGGCCAATTCACCCCTCCACTTT
once	TRBV2	14	TRBD1	TRBJ2-7	CASSGGDRGYEQYF	TGTGCCAGCAGTGGGGGGGACAGGGGCTACGAGCAGTACTTC
-	TRBV19	13	TRBD1	TRBJ1-2	CASLGQGDGGYTF	TGTGCCAGTTTGGGACAGGGGGACGGTGGCTACACCTTC
once	TRBV12-3/TRBV12-4	12	TRBD2	TRBJ2-7	CASREGGYEQYF	TGTGCCAGCCGGGAGGGGGGCTACGAGCAGTACTTC
-	TRBV19	17	TRBD1	TRBJ1-1	CASSILTGTGLNTEAFF	TGTGCCAGTAGTATCCTTACCGGGACAGGGTTGAACACTGAAGCTTTCTTT
-	TRBV6-6	15	-	TRBJ2-2	CASTPSDRYTGELFF	TGTGCCAGCACCCCGTCAGACAGATACACCGGGGAGCTGTTTTTT
-	TRBV18	13	-	TRBJ1-1	CASSKGQNTEAFF	TGTGCCAGCTCCAAGGGACAAAACACTGAAGCTTTCTTT
-	TRBV5-1	13	-	TRBJ2-2	CASSLVISGELFF	TGCGCCAGCAGCTTGGTTATCTCCGGGGAGCTGTTTTTT
few	TRBV2	14	-	TRBJ1-1	CASSDYGDYTEAFF	TGTGCCAGCAGTGATTATGGCGACTACACTGAAGCTTTCTTT
-	TRBV7-2	15	-	TRBJ1-2	CASSLGFGQNYGYTF	TGTGCCAGCAGCTTAGGGTTTGGACAAAACTATGGCTACACCTTC
-	TRBV5-4	14	-	TRBJ1-1	CASSLDSPSTEAFF	TGTGCCAGCAGCTTGGACAGCCCCAGCACTGAAGCTTTCTTT
-	TRBV10-1	14	-	TRBJ2-5	CASSLGGDQETQYF	TGCGCCAGCAGTCTAGGCGGGGACCAAGAGACCCAGTACTTC
-	TRBV10-1	14	-	TRBJ2-1	CASSDREAYNEQFF	TGCGCCAGCAGCGACAGGGAGGCCTACAATGAGCAGTTCTTC
-	TRBV6-5	11	-	TRBJ2-7	CASTGGPKQYF	TGTGCCAGCACTGGGGGCCCTAAGCAGTACTTC
-	TRBV5-1	15	TRBD1	TRBJ2-7	CASSPVPGQGGEQYF	TGCGCCAGCAGCCCCGTCCCGGGACAGGGGGGCGAGCAGTACTTC
-	TRBV5-4	13	-	TRBJ2-4	CASTPPGVDIQYF	TGTGCCAGCACCCCTCCGGGGGTAGACATTCAGTACTTC
-	TRBV5-1	14	TRBD2	TRBJ2-2	CASRGGGSVGELFF	TGCGCCAGCAGAGGCGGGGGGTCAGTCGGGGAGCTGTTTTTT
-	TRBV4-1	14	-	TRBJ2-1	CASSQSDRDNEQFF	TGCGCCAGCAGCCAGTCGGACAGAGACAATGAGCAGTTCTTC
-	TRBV19	15	-	TRBJ1-5	CASNPSGALGVAQHF	TGTGCCAGTAATCCCTCAGGGGCCCTCGGGGTGGCCCAGCATTTT
-	TRBV24-1	14	-	TRBJ2-3	CATGSDSLTDTQYF	TGTGCCACCGGGTCAGACAGTTTAACGGATACGCAGTATTTT
-	TRBV4-1	15	TRBD1	TRBJ1-6	CASSRDRGENSPLHF	TGCGCCAGCAGCCGCGACAGGGGTGAAAATTCACCCCTCCACTTT
-	TRBV21-1	14	-	TRBJ1-2	CASSPIQANYGYTF	TGTGCCAGCAGCCCTATCCAGGCTAACTATGGCTACACCTTC
few	TRBV7-9	12	-	TRBJ2-3	CASSPEIDTQYF	TGTGCCAGCAGTCCGGAGATAGATACGCAGTATTTT
-	TRBV7-2	15	-	TRBJ1-6	CASSPAASPLSPLHF	TGTGCCAGCAGCCCCGCGGCCTCACCGTTATCACCCCTCCACTTT
-	TRBV6-2/TRBV6-3	16	-	TRBJ1-2	CASSPIFYRANYGYTF	TGTGCCAGCAGTCCAATCTTCTACAGGGCTAACTATGGCTACACCTTC
once	TRBV27	13	TRBD1	TRBJ2-7	CASSLTGAYEQYF	TGTGCCAGCAGTCTTACAGGGGCCTACGAGCAGTACTTC